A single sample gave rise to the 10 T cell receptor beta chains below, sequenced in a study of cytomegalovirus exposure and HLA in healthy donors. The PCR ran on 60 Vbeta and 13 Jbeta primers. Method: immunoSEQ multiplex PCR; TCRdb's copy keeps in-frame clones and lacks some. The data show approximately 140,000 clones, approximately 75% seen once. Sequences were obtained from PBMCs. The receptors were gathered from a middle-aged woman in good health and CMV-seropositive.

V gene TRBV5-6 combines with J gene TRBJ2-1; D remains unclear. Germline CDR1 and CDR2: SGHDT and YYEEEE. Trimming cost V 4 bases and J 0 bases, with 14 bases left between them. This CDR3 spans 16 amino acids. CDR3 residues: CASSAAAFSSYNEQFF. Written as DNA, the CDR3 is TGTGCCAGCAGCGCGGCTGCGTTTTCCTCCTACAATGAGCAGTTCTTC.

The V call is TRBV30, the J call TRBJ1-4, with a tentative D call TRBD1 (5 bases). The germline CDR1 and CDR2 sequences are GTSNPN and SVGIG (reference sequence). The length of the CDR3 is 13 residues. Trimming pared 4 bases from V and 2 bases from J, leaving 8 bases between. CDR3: CAWMGGTNEKLFF. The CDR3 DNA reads TGTGCCTGGATGGGGGGGACTAATGAAAAACTGTTTTTT.

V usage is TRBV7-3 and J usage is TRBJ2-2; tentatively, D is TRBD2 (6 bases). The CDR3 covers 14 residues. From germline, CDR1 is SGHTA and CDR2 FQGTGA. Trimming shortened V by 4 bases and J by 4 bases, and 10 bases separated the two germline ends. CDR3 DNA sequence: TGTGCCAGCAGCTCGGGACTGTCCACCGGGGAGCTGTTTTTT. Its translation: CASSSGLSTGELFF.

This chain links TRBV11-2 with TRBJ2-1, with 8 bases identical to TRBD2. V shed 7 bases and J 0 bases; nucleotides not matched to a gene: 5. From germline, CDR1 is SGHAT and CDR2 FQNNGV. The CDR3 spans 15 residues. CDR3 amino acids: CASKVGTSSYNEQFF. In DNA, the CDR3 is TGTGCCAGCAAAGTGGGGACTAGCTCCTACAATGAGCAGTTCTTC.

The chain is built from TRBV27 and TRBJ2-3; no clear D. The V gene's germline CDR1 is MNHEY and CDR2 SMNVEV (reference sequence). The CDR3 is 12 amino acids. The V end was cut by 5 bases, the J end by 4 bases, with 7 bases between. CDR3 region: CASSRLPDTQYF. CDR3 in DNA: TGTGCCAGCAGTCGACTCCCAGATACGCAGTATTTT.

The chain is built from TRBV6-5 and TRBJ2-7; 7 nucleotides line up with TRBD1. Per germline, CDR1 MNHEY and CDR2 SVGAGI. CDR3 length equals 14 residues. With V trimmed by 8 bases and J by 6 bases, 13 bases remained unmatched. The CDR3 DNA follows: TGTGCCAGCGAGGCAGGGGGTGAATCTTGCGAGCAGTACTTC. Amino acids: CASEAGGESCEQYF.

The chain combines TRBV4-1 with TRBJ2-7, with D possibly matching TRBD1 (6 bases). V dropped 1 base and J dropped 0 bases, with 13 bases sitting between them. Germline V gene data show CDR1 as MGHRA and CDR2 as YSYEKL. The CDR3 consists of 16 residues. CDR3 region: CASSQAGGFSSYEQYF. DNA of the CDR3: TGCGCCAGCAGCCAAGCTGGGGGCTTCTCCTCCTACGAGCAGTACTTC.

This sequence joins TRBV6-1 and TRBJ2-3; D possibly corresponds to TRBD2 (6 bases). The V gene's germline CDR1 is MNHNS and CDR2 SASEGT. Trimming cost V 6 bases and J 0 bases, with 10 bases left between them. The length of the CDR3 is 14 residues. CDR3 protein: CASSTGRSTDTQYF. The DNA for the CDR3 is TGTGCCAGCAGCACTGGGAGGAGCACAGATACGCAGTATTTT.

The CDR3 region has the DNA TGTGCCAGCAGCCCTTGGACAGTCTACGAGCAGTACTTC. Translating it yields CASSPWTVYEQYF. The rearrangement joins TRBV7-9 to TRBJ2-7; a possible D gene is TRBD1 (6 bases). The length of the CDR3 is 13 residues. The V and J ends lost 5 bases and 3 bases respectively, with 11 bases between them. CDR1 and CDR2 (germline): SEHNR, FQNEAQ (reference sequence).

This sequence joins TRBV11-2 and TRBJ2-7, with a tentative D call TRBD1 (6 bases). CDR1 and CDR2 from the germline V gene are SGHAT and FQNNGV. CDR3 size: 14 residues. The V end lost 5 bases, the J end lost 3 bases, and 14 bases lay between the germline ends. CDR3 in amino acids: CASSPQGSGYEQYF. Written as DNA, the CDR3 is TGTGCCAGCAGCCCGCAGGGGTCAGGCTACGAGCAGTACTTC. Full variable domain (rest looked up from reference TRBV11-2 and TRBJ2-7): EAGVAQSPRYKIIEKRQSVAFWCNPISGHATLYWYQQILGQGPKLLIQFQNNGVVDDSQLPKDRFSAERLKGVDSTLKIQPAKLEDSAVYLCASSPQGSGYEQYFGPGTRLTVT.